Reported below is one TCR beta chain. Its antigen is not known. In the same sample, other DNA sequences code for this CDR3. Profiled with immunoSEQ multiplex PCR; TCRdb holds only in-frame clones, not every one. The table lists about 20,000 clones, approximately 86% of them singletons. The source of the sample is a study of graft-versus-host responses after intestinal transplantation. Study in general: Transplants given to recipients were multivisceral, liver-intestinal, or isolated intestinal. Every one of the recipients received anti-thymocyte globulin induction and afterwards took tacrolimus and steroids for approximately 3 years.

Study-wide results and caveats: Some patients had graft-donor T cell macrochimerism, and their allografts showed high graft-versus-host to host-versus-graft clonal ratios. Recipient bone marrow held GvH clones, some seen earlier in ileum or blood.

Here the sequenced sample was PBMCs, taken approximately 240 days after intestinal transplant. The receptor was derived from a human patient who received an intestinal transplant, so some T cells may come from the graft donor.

CDR3 protein: CASKGDRVSEKLFF. CDR3 nucleotides: TGTGCCAGTAAGGGGGACAGGGTGTCAGAAAAACTGTTTTTT. The genes are TRBV19 and TRBJ1-4; 9 bases match TRBD1. There are 14 residues in the CDR3. After removal of 7 bases from V and 8 bases from J, the junction contained 8 bases not matched to a gene. The germline CDR1 and CDR2 sequences are LNHDA and SQIVND (reference sequence).